A selection of T cell receptor beta chains follows, all from one sample in a study of T-cell reconstitution after alpha-beta-depleted transplantation in children. TCRdb processed the PCR reads anew with MiXCR; each CDR3 protein has one entry. The sample yields under 150,000 distinct CDR3 sequences, 9.7% seen once. Source: PBMCs, mostly from graft donor cells, taken 180 days after TCRalphabeta/CD19-depleted stem cell transplant. The receptors originated from a girl in the first two years of life who had a stem cell transplant for combined immunodeficiency, so the T cells may come from the graft donor. The conserved cysteine and the conserved F or W are not part of the CDR3 here. Fields, in order: V gene, CDR3 length, J gene, CDR3 protein.

TRBV2	11	TRBJ2-1	ASSGHRVNEQF
TRBV3-1	12	TRBJ2-5	ASSDQTRGETQY
TRBV14	13	TRBJ2-7	ASSQAAPWPYEQY
TRBV19	10	TRBJ1-1	ASSIVNTEAF
TRBV20-1	13	TRBJ2-5	SARDPLAVQETQY
TRBV20-1	12	TRBJ2-7	SAFDRGTSYEQY
TRBV29-1	11	TRBJ2-7	SVGTSGRFGEY
TRBV10-3	13	TRBJ1-1	AISEPPGWNTEAF
TRBV29-1	12	TRBJ2-5	SVGGHRVDETQY
TRBV5-1	14	TRBJ2-3	ASSLNGQGATDTQY
TRBV7-2	14	TRBJ2-2	ASPFPDGGNTGELF
TRBV20-1	8	TRBJ2-1	SATYHEQF
TRBV28	13	TRBJ2-2	ASSRVLGNTGELF
TRBV10-3	12	TRBJ2-2	ATLLGQGVGELF
TRBV7-3	12	TRBJ2-2	ASRGQPNTGELF
TRBV5-5	12	TRBJ2-2	ASSLPTGTGELF
TRBV20-1	12	TRBJ1-2	SARDLTGWEGYT
TRBV5-6	13	TRBJ2-2	ASSLDYMGSGELF
TRBV20-1	13	TRBJ2-7	SARGVPLTGSEQY
TRBV7-6	13	TRBJ2-1	ASSLVGTSGDEQF
TRBV20-1	14	TRBJ2-7	SARDPTSGSSYEQY
TRBV4-3	15	TRBJ2-2	ASSLRAGPLRTGELF
TRBV12-3/TRBV12-4	11	TRBJ1-2	ASSFDRVSGYT
TRBV20-1	14	TRBJ1-5	SARADYSDSNQPQH
TRBV12-3/TRBV12-4	12	TRBJ1-6	ASSWQALNSPLH
TRBV20-1	11	TRBJ2-7	SAGTSTTYEQY
TRBV7-2	15	TRBJ1-1	ASSPHRRTEGLAEAF
TRBV6-2/TRBV6-3	14	TRBJ2-3	ASSYLGRTRTDTQY
TRBV6-1	12	TRBJ1-2	ASSPQTFWYGYT
TRBV20-1	16	TRBJ2-6	SAPRGAGAPLGANVLT
TRBV7-9	13	TRBJ2-2	ASSPTSGYTGELF
TRBV20-1	10	TRBJ1-4	SATNVGEKLF
TRBV4-3	14	TRBJ1-2	ASSQDPGWPNYGYT
TRBV3-1	13	TRBJ1-1	ASSQVAGGTGQAF
TRBV7-2	12	TRBJ2-7	ASSLGQGVNEQY
TRBV6-2/TRBV6-3	11	TRBJ2-7	ASSFSIPYEQY
TRBV29-1	10	TRBJ2-7	SAFTASYEQY
TRBV4-2	11	TRBJ2-7	AISARTLHEQY
TRBV12-3/TRBV12-4	11	TRBJ1-6	ASSLGLDAPLH
TRBV20-1	12	TRBJ2-5	SARDRGRPETQY
TRBV29-1	11	TRBJ2-1	SVDRVPYNEQF
TRBV10-3	13	TRBJ2-3	AISDSGLDTDTQY
TRBV6-5	11	TRBJ2-3	ASRLLGRGTQY
TRBV6-1	12	TRBJ2-3	ASERGESTDTQY
TRBV12-3/TRBV12-4	11	TRBJ1-2	ASSSTGTYGYT
TRBV5-1	15	TRBJ1-6	ASSLQAGHPNNSPLH
TRBV7-2	13	TRBJ2-3	ASSLMSGYTDTQY
TRBV4-2	13	TRBJ2-3	ASSKGGLGTDTQY
TRBV5-1	14	TRBJ2-6	ASSWKLSLGANVLT
TRBV9	13	TRBJ1-1	ASSARTGANTEAF